The 28 T cell receptor beta chains below all came from one sample that was sequenced in a study of T cell repertoires in cytomegalovirus infection. TCRdb re-analysed the reads in MiXCR, keeping a single row per CDR3 protein. The table lists more than 400,000 distinct CDR3 sequences, approximately 25% of them singletons. Sequencing was carried out using PBMCs. These receptors originate from a human donor in good health (CMV status not recorded). Some clones in this sample may be carry-over from other donors' samples.

This clonotype was observed many times. The chain uses TRBV7-8 and TRBJ2-2; TRBD1 agrees at 7 bases. Trimming cost V 2 bases and J 1 base; bases outside gene matches: 4. This CDR3 contains 16 residues. The germline V gene encodes CDR1 SGHVS and CDR2 FQNEAQ. The CDR3: CASSLKRTGNTGELFF. For the CDR3, the DNA is TGTGCCAGCAGCTTAAAGAGGACAGGGAACACCGGGGAGCTGTTTTTT.

The chain recombines TRBV3-1 with TRBJ1-2; no firm D call. Deletions cut 4 bases from V and 7 bases from J, with 13 bases between. This CDR3 contains 13 residues. Germline V gene data show CDR1 as LGHDT and CDR2 as YNNKEL (reference sequence). The chain's CDR3 is CASSPDLRAGYTF. CDR3 in DNA: TGTGCCAGCAGCCCGGACCTTCGAGCTGGCTACACCTTC.

The rearrangement uses TRBV7-6 and TRBJ2-7; D unresolved. The V and J ends lost 1 base and 4 bases respectively, with 11 bases between them. CDR3 size: 14 residues. The V gene's germline CDR1 is SGHVS and CDR2 FNYEAQ. As DNA, the CDR3 is TGTGCCAGCAGCTTAGGACGGGCCGATTACGAGCAGTACTTC. Its translation: CASSLGRADYEQYF.

The chain uses TRBV7-2 and TRBJ1-2; D gene uncertain. The V end lost 6 bases, the J end lost 4 bases, and 15 bases lay between the germline ends. The CDR3 contains 14 residues. The germline gives CDR1 SGHTA, CDR2 FQGNSA. The CDR3 protein is CASRRPSDPYGYTF. The CDR3, as DNA: TGTGCCAGCAGGAGACCGTCGGACCCCTATGGCTACACCTTC.

V and J are TRBV20-1 and TRBJ1-2; a possible D gene is TRBD1 (5 bases). CDR1 and CDR2 (germline): DFQATT, SNEGSKA (reference sequence). The CDR3 loop spans 14 amino acids. V lost 5 bases and J lost 6, with 19 bases in between. As DNA, the CDR3 is TGCAGTGCTCTCGGGCAGGGAGGACCCGATGGCTACACCTTC. Residues: CSALGQGGPDGYTF.

A few counts support this clonotype. The chain joins TRBV11-2 to TRBJ2-3, with TRBD2 matching 8 bases. Germline CDR1 is SGHAT and CDR2 is FQNNGV. CDR3 length equals 18 residues. Trimming cost V 11 bases and J 4 bases; bases outside gene matches: 23. CDR3 region: CAPWGPGSGSQIADTQYF. For the CDR3, the DNA is TGTGCCCCCTGGGGCCCTGGGAGCGGGAGCCAGATTGCAGATACGCAGTATTTT.

The chain is built from TRBV12-3 or TRBV12-4 and TRBJ2-5, with D unresolved. The CDR3 contains 13 residues. Trimming took 6 bases from V and 9 from J, leaving 17 bases between them. The DNA of the CDR3 is TGTGCCAGCAGCCCTCATGGGCCCTTGGCCCAGTACTTC. It yields the protein CASSPHGPLAQYF.

This clonotype was seen at least ten times. The rearrangement uses TRBV6-1 and TRBJ2-7, with D perhaps TRBD2 (5 bases). Germline V gene sequence: CDR1 MNHNS, CDR2 SASEGT. With 7 bases removed from V and 2 bases from J, the gap between germline ends came to 12 bases. This CDR3 region has 13 residues. The CDR3: CASTKLETYEQYF. Written as DNA, the CDR3 is TGTGCCAGCACCAAACTAGAAACCTACGAGCAGTACTTC.

The rearrangement joins TRBV4-2 to TRBJ2-7; TRBD2 agrees at 11 bases. This CDR3 comprises 16 residues. V lost 4 bases to trimming and J lost 4 bases; unmatched junction nucleotides: 9. Germline-derived CDR1 and CDR2 are LGHNA and YNFKEQ. The CDR3 bases are TGTGCCAGCAGCCGCACTAGCGGGAGTTCGAGTTACGAGCAGTACTTC. Translating it yields CASSRTSGSSSYEQYF.

This clonotype has at least ten counts. CDR3 sequence: CASSTVQKNTEAFF. CDR3 in DNA: TGTGCCAGCAGCACCGTACAGAAGAACACTGAAGCTTTCTTT. This sequence joins TRBV7-6 and TRBJ1-1; unclear D gene. V gave up 5 bases and J gave up 1 base, with 11 bases separating them. Looked up from germline, CDR1 is SGHVS and CDR2 is FNYEAQ. The CDR3 consists of 14 residues.

Ten or more counts support this clonotype. DNA for the CDR3: TGTGCCAGCAGCCCCGGACGGTTAGACTATGGCTACACCTTC. Translated: CASSPGRLDYGYTF. The genes are TRBV7-2 and TRBJ1-2; D not resolved. CDR3 size: 14 residues. Trimming shortened V by 5 bases and J by 3 bases, and 13 bases separated the two germline ends. Germline CDR1 is SGHTA and CDR2 is FQGNSA.

This chain links TRBV11-2 with TRBJ2-2; no clear D. CDR3 length: 14 residues. Germline V CDR1 and CDR2: SGHAT, FQNNGV. The V gene lost 6 bases and the J gene lost 6 bases, with 14 bases spanning the gap. The CDR3 nucleotides read TGTGCCAGCAGTGCAACGGCCGGTGCCGGGGAGCTGTTTTTT. It translates to CASSATAGAGELFF.

This clonotype was recorded a few times. V is TRBV5-4 and J is TRBJ1-1; D not resolved. The germline V gene has CDR1 SGHNT and CDR2 YYREEE (reference sequence). The CDR3 loop spans 14 amino acids. The germline V and J ends were trimmed by 5 bases and 7 bases, with 18 bases remaining between them. The CDR3 nucleotides read TGTGCCAGCAGTCCGGGCCCCAAGGACGGTGAAGCTTTCTTT. This codes for CASSPGPKDGEAFF.

V is TRBV7-8 and J is TRBJ1-5, with a tentative D call TRBD1 (5 bases). Germline assignment: CDR1 SGHVS and CDR2 FQNEAQ. The CDR3 has 15 residues. With 0 bases removed from V and 6 bases from J, the gap between germline ends came to 12 bases. CDR3 residues: CASSLALWGSQPQHF. The CDR3 DNA reads as TGTGCCAGCAGCTTAGCTTTATGGGGCAGTCAGCCCCAGCATTTT.

This clonotype has a handful of counts. The V call is TRBV6-5, the J call TRBJ2-3; perhaps TRBD2 as D (5 bases). The CDR3 length is 14 residues. CDR1 and CDR2 from the germline V gene are MNHEY and SVGAGI. V was cut by 0 bases and J by 2 bases, with 6 bases left in between. The CDR3 DNA is TGTGCCAGCAGTTACTCGAGGGCCACAGATACGCAGTATTTT. Its translation is CASSYSRATDTQYF.

In this sample, this clonotype turned up many times. The chain couples TRBV28 to TRBJ1-1, with D perhaps matching TRBD1 (5 bases). This CDR3 comprises 15 residues. Trimming shortened V by 4 bases and J by 6 bases, and 18 bases separated the two germline ends. The germline gives CDR1 MDHEN, CDR2 SYDVKM. The CDR3 region is CASSSYTTRVPEAFF. The CDR3, as DNA: TGTGCCAGCAGTTCCTATACCACCAGGGTCCCTGAAGCTTTCTTT.

The J gene is TRBJ1-2, the V gene TRBV29-1; TRBD1 matches 9 bases. Germline CDR1 and CDR2: SQVTM and ANQGSEA. This CDR3 spans 13 amino acids. The V segment lost 6 bases and the J segment 6 bases; nucleotides outside the gene matches: 8. CDR3 sequence: CSVAGQGRHGYTF. The CDR3 DNA reads TGCAGCGTCGCGGGACAGGGACGGCATGGCTACACCTTC.

The sample holds a few counts of this clonotype. This chain links TRBV29-1 with TRBJ2-3; TRBD1 might be the D (5 bases). This CDR3 contains 16 residues. V was shortened by 4 bases and J by 0 bases, with 17 bases between the two germline ends. CDR1 is SQVTM and CDR2 is ANQGSEA in the germline V gene. In DNA form, the CDR3 reads TGCAGCGTTGTTTGGCATCAGGGCTTTAGCACAGATACGCAGTATTTT. Amino acids: CSVVWHQGFSTDTQYF.

This clonotype was recorded a few times. The chain recombines TRBV20-1 with TRBJ2-1, with 8 bases lining up with TRBD2. The CDR3 has 14 amino acids. V shed 3 bases and J 9 bases; nucleotides not matched to a gene: 10. Germline values: CDR1 DFQATT, CDR2 SNEGSKA (reference sequence). The chain's CDR3 is CSASLSGGPAEQFF. The CDR3 coding sequence is TGCAGTGCTAGTCTATCGGGAGGGCCTGCTGAGCAGTTCTTC.

This chain connects TRBV28 to TRBJ2-2; TRBD1 agrees at 7 bases. The CDR3 runs to 13 residues. J was trimmed by 5 bases and V by 8 bases; bases with no gene match: 5. Germline CDR1 MDHEN, CDR2 SYDVKM. DNA for the CDR3: TGTGCCAGCGGAACAGGGGTTACCGGGGAGCTGTTTTTT. It yields the protein CASGTGVTGELFF. Looking up the rest from reference TRBV28 and TRBJ2-2 gives the full variable domain: DVKVTQSSRYLVKRTGEKVFLECVQDMDHENMFWYRQDPGLGLRLIYFSYDVKMKEKGDIPEGYSVSREKKERFSLILESASTNQTSMYLCASGTGVTGELFFGEGSRLTVL.

At least ten counts were recorded for this clonotype. The chain uses TRBV7-2 and TRBJ1-4; no clear D. The CDR3 is made up of 14 amino acids. Trimming pared 2 bases from V and 2 bases from J, leaving 6 bases between. Germline loops: CDR1 SGHTA, CDR2 FQGNSA. In DNA form, the CDR3 reads TGTGCCAGCAGCTTACATGGGACTAATGAAAAACTGTTTTTT. It translates to CASSLHGTNEKLFF. The whole variable domain, filled in from reference TRBV7-2 and TRBJ1-4, reads GAGVSQSPSNKVTEKGKDVELRCDPISGHTALYWYRQSLGQGLEFLIYFQGNSAPDKSGLPSDRFSAERTGGSVSTLTIQRTQQEDSAVYLCASSLHGTNEKLFFGSGTQLSVL.

The chain recombines TRBV6-6 with TRBJ2-1; 7 nucleotides match TRBD1. The CDR3 contains 16 residues. Losses at the gene ends were 0 bases for V and 3 bases for J; bases not matched to a gene: 5. The germline V gene has CDR1 MNHNY and CDR2 SVGAGI (reference sequence). The CDR3 DNA follows: TGTGCCAGCAGTTACTCGACACAGGGGAACTACAATGAGCAGTTCTTC. Translation: CASSYSTQGNYNEQFF.

This clonotype was counted between two and nine times. The chain is built from TRBV7-9 and TRBJ2-3; 7 bases are shared with TRBD1. The CDR3 runs 15 residues. The V segment lost 4 bases and the J segment 3 bases; nucleotides outside the gene matches: 7. Germline V gene data show CDR1 as SEHNR and CDR2 as FQNEAQ (reference sequence). The DNA of the CDR3 is TGTGCCAGCAGCTGGGCCGGGACAGAGACAGATACGCAGTATTTT. Translating it yields CASSWAGTETDTQYF.

The J gene is TRBJ1-2, the V gene TRBV4-1, with D tentatively TRBD1 (6 bases). With 1 base removed from V and 2 bases from J, the gap between germline ends came to 11 bases. This CDR3 is 15 amino acids long. Germline assignment: CDR1 MGHRA and CDR2 YSYEKL. The CDR3 spells CASSQGQGPNYGYTF. DNA of the CDR3: TGCGCCAGCAGCCAAGGCCAGGGGCCGAACTATGGCTACACCTTC.

This clonotype was counted many times. The gene calls are TRBV7-2 and TRBJ2-1; TRBD2 aligns across 7 bases. Unmatched junction bases numbered 10, after V lost 5 bases and J lost 15 bases. Germline CDR1 is SGHTA and CDR2 is FQGNSA. The CDR3 extends over 12 amino acids. The CDR3, as DNA: TGTGCCAGCAGCATTCCCGGGAGGCGCCCGTTCTTC. Residues: CASSIPGRRPFF.

This clonotype was observed at least ten times. CDR3 coding DNA: TGTGCCAGCAGCTTAGCTCCAGGGGGGCGATACGAGCAGTACGTC. It translates to CASSLAPGGRYEQYV. The chain recombines TRBV7-6 with TRBJ2-7; a weak D match, TRBD1 (7 bases). CDR1 and CDR2 from the germline V gene are SGHVS and FNYEAQ. The CDR3 totals 15 residues. Trimming stripped 0 bases from V and 4 bases from J, with 13 bases between.

There are many counts of this clonotype. The genes are TRBV7-2 and TRBJ1-2; 7 bases agree with TRBD1. The CDR3 spans 13 residues. CDR1 SGHTA and CDR2 FQGNSA come from the germline V gene. Unmatched junction bases numbered 1, after V lost 1 base and J lost 5 bases. The CDR3: CASSLVRGYGYTF. The DNA of the CDR3 is TGTGCCAGCAGCTTAGTCAGGGGGTATGGCTACACCTTC.

This clonotype turned up a few times. This sequence joins TRBV30 and TRBJ2-7; D is possibly TRBD2 (5 bases). The germline V gene encodes CDR1 GTSNPN and CDR2 SVGIG (reference sequence). CDR3 length equals 13 residues. Trimming shortened V by 2 bases and J by 2 bases, and 10 bases separated the two germline ends. CDR3 protein: CAWSLIAPYEQYF. The CDR3 nucleotides are TGTGCCTGGAGTTTAATAGCGCCCTACGAGCAGTACTTC.